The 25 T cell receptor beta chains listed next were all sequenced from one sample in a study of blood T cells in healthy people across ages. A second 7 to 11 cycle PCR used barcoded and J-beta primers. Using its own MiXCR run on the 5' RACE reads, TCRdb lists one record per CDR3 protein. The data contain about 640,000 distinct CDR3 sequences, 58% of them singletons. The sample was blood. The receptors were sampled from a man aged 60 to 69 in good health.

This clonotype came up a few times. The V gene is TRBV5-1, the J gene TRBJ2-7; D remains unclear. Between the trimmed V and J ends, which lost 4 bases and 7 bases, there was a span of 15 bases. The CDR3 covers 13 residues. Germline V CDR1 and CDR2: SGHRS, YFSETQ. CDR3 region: CASSPGIAGEQYF. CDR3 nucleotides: TGCGCCAGCAGCCCCGGAATAGCTGGGGAGCAGTACTTC.

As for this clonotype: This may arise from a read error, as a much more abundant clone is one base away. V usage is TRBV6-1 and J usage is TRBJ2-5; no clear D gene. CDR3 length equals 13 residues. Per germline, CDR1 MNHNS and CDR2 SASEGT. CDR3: CASTERLQGTQYF. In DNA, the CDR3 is TGTGCCAGCACCGAAAGGTTACAAGGGACCCAGTACTTC.

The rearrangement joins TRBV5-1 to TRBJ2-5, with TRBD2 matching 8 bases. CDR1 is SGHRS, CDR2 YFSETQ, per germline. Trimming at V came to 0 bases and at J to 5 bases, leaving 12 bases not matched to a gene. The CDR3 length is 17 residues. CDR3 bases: TGCGCCAGCAGCTTGGGGGCTGGTAGCGGGGTATTGGAGACCCAGTACTTC. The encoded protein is CASSLGAGSGVLETQYF.

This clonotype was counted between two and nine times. The CDR3 region has the DNA TGCAGCGCCCGGTGGGGAACAGGGGGCATGGGGACCCAGTACTTC. Encoded protein: CSARWGTGGMGTQYF. The chain recombines TRBV29-1 with TRBJ2-5; 9 bases agree with TRBD1. CDR3 length: 15 residues. V lost 7 bases to trimming and J lost 7 bases; unmatched junction nucleotides: 16. The germline V gene encodes CDR1 SQVTM and CDR2 ANQGSEA.

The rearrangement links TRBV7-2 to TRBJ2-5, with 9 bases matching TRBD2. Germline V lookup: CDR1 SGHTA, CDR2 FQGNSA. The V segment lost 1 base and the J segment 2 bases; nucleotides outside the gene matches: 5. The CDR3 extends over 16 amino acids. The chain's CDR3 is CASSLVTSGPQETQYF. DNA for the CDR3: TGTGCCAGCAGCTTAGTCACTAGCGGGCCACAAGAGACCCAGTACTTC.

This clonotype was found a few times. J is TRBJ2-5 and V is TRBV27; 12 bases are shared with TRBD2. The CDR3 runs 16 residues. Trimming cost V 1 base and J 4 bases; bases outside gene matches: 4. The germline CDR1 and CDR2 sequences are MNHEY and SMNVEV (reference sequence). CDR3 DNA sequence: TGTGCCAGCAGTTTATTGCCTAGCGGGGGGGCAGAGACCCAGTACTTC. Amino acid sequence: CASSLLPSGGAETQYF.

The CDR3 DNA follows: TGCGCCAGCAGCTTGGGGCGGAGCCAGGCAGAGACCCAGTACTTC. Encoded protein: CASSLGRSQAETQYF. The rearrangement joins TRBV5-1 to TRBJ2-5, with D unclear. V gave up 0 bases and J gave up 4 bases, with 13 bases separating them. The CDR3 length is 15 residues. Per the germline V gene, CDR1 is SGHRS and CDR2 is YFSETQ.

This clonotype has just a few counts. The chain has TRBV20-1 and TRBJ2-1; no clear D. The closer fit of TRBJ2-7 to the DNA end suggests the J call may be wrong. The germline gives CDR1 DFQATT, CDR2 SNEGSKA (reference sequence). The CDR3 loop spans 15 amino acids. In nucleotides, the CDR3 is TGCAGTGCTAGAGGTCCCGAGAGCTCCTACAATGAGCAGTACTTC. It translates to CSARGPESSYNEQYF.

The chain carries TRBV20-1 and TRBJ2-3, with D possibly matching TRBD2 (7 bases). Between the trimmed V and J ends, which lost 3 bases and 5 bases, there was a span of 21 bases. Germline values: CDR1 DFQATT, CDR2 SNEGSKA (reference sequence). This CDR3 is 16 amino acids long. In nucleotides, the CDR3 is TGCAGTGCTAGGCCCCCCCGTTGGGGGGGCAAAGATACGCAGTATTTT. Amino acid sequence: CSARPPRWGGKDTQYF.

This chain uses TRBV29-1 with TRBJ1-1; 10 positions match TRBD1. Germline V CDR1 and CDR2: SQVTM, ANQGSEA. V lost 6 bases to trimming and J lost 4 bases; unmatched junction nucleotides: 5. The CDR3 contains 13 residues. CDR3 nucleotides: TGCAGCGTCGGGACAGGGGATGGCACTGAAGCTTTCTTT. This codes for CSVGTGDGTEAFF.

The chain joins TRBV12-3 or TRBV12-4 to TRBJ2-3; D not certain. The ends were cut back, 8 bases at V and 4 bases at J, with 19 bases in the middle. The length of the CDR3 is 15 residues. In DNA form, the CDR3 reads TGTGCCAGCCAACCCCTCACGGGCAGCCCAGATACGCAGTATTTT. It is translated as CASQPLTGSPDTQYF.

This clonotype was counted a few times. CDR3 residues: CASSQLGGRSGANVLTF. The CDR3 DNA is TGCGCCAGCAGCCAACTAGGGGGCCGTTCTGGGGCCAACGTCCTGACTTTC. The chain is built from TRBV4-1 and TRBJ2-6; TRBD1 agrees at 7 bases. Germline V gene sequence: CDR1 MGHRA, CDR2 YSYEKL. The CDR3 runs 17 residues. With V trimmed by 2 bases and J by 1 base, 5 bases remained unmatched.

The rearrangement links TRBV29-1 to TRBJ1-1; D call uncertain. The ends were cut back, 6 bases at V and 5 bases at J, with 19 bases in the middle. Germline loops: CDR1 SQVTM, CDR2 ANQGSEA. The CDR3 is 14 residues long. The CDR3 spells CSVVVAVEGTEAFF. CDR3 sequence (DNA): TGCAGCGTCGTAGTCGCCGTGGAAGGTACTGAAGCTTTCTTT.

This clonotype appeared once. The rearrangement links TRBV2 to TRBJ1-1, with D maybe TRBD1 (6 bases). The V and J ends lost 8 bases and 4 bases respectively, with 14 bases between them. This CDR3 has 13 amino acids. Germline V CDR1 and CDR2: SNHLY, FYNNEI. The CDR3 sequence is CASAPQGFTEAFF. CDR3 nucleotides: TGTGCCAGCGCGCCACAGGGCTTCACTGAAGCTTTCTTT.

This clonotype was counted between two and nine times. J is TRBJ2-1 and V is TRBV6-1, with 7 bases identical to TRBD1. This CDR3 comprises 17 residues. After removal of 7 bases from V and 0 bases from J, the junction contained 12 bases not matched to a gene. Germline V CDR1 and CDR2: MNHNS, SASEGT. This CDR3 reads CASTPTGAASSYNEQFF. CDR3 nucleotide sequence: TGTGCCAGCACCCCAACAGGGGCCGCCTCCTCCTACAATGAGCAGTTCTTC.

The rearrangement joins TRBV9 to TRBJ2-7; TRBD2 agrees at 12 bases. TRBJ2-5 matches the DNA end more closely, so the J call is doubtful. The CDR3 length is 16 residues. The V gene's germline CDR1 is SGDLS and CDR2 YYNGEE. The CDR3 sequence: CASSVEGLAGPETQYF. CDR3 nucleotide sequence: TGTGCCAGCAGCGTAGAGGGACTAGCGGGCCCAGAGACCCAGTACTTC.

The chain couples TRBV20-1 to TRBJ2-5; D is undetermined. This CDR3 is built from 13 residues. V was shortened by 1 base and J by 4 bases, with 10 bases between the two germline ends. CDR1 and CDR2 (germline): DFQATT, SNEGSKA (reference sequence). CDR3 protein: CSARVLWGETQYF. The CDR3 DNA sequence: TGCAGTGCTAGAGTTCTGTGGGGAGAGACCCAGTACTTC.

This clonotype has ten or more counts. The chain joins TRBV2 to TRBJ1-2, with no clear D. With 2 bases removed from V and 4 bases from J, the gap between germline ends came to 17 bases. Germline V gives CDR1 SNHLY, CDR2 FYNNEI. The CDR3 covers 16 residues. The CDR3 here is CASSEWGRDSGYGYTF. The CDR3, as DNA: TGTGCCAGCAGTGAATGGGGTAGGGATAGTGGCTATGGCTACACCTTC.

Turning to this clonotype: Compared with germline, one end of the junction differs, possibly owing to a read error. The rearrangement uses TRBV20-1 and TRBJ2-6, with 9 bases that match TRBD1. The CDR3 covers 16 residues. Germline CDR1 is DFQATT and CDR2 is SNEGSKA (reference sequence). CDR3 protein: CSARTGGTSGANVPTF. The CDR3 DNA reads TGCAGTGCTAGGACAGGGGGTACCTCTGGGGCCAACGTCCCGACTTTC.

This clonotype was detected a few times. CDR3 nucleotides: TGTGCCAGCAGTTCCAACTCAGATACGCAGTATTTT. The encoded protein is CASSSNSDTQYF. The chain is built from TRBV6-6 and TRBJ2-3; D is ambiguous. The CDR3 loop spans 12 amino acids. V was trimmed by 4 bases and J by 4 bases, leaving 6 bases between them. Germline CDR1 reads MNHNY; CDR2 reads SVGAGI (reference sequence).

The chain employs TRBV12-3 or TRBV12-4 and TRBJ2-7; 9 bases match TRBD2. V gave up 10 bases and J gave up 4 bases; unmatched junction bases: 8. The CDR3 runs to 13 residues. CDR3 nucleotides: TGTGCCACCGGGCGGGGGGGCCATTACGAGCAGTACTTC. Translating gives CATGRGGHYEQYF.

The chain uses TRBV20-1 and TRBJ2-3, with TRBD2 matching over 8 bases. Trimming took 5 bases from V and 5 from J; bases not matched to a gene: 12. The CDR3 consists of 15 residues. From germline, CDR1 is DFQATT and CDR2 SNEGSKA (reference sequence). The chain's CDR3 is CSALRRRGDGDTQYF. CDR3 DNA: TGCAGTGCTCTCCGCCGGCGGGGGGATGGAGATACGCAGTATTTT.

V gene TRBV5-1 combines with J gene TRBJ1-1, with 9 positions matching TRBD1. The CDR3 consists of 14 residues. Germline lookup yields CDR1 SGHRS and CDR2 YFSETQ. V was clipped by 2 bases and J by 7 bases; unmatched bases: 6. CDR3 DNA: TGCGCCAGCAGCTTCTCACAGGGGGCCGGTGAAGCTTTCTTT. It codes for CASSFSQGAGEAFF.

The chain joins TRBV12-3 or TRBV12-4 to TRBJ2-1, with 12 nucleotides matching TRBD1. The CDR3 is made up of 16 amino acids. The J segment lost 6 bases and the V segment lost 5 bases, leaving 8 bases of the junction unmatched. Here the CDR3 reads CASSLYRDRGLNEQFF. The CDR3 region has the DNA TGTGCCAGCAGTCTCTACCGGGACAGGGGGCTCAATGAGCAGTTCTTC.

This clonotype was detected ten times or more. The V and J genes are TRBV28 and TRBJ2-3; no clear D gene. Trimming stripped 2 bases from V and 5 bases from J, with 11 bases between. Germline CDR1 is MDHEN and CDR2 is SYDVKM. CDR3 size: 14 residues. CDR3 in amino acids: CASSLSRVQDTQYF. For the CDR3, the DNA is TGTGCCAGCAGTTTAAGCCGGGTACAAGATACGCAGTATTTT.